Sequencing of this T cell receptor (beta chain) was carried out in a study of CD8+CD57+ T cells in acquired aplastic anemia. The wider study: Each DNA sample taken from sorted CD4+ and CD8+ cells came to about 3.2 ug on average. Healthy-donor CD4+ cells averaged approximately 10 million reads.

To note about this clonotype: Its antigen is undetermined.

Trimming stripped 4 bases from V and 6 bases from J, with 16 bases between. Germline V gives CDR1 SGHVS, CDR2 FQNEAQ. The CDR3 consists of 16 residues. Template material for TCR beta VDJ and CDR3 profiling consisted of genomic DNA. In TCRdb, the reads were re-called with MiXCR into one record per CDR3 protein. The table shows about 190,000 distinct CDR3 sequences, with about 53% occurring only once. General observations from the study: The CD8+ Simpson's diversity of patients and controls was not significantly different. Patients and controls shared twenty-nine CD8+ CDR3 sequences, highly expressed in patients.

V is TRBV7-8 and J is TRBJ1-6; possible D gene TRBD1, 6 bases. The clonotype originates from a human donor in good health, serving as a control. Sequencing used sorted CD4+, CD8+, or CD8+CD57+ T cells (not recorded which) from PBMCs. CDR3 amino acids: CASSWAAGELNSPLHF. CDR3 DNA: TGTGCCAGCAGCTGGGCGGCAGGGGAGCTTAATTCACCCCTCCACTTT.